This T cell receptor beta chain was sequenced for a study of beta chain features in type 1 diabetes. Expressed TCRB transcripts got sequenced, as all isolated RNA was reverse transcribed. Only in-frame clones appear in the TCRdb table, and some are missing; sequencing was by immunoSEQ multiplex PCR. Among more than 250,000 clones, approximately 16% were seen once, and the ten largest hold approximately 0.015%. As regards this clone: Its antigen is unknown.

Findings of the study overall: Shortening of TCRB CDR3s, moderate but significant, appeared in all four CD4+ subsets of Type 1 diabetes patients. Insertions at VDJ junctions were less frequent in type 1 diabetes patients. These patients also deleted more nucleotides at the same junctions.

V was clipped by 4 bases and J by 6 bases, with 28 bases between them. Germline V gives CDR1 SNHLY, CDR2 FYNNEI. This CDR3 comprises 18 residues. This chain connects TRBV2 to TRBJ2-7; D may be TRBD1 (5 bases). What was sequenced was naive CD4+ T cells from blood. The receptor's source is a man aged 18 to 29 with type 1 diabetes. The CDR3 spells CASSVSSRRPVREGEQYF. Here the CDR3 DNA reads TGTGCCAGCAGTGTCAGTAGTCGGCGGCCCGTCAGGGAAGGCGAGCAGTACTTC.